This T cell receptor (beta chain) originates from a study of CD8 T cells in Susac syndrome. The V gene lost 7 bases and the J gene lost 2 bases, with 11 bases spanning the gap. CDR3 length: 12 amino acids. In germline, CDR1 is SQVTM, CDR2 ANQGSEA. With random hexamers, reverse transcription was performed on roughly 0.45 to 1 ug of RNA. One entry per CDR3 protein, called by TCRdb with MiXCR from the immunoSEQ multiplex PCR reads. This table holds some 150,000 distinct CDR3 sequences, approximately 95% found once. This clonotype was recorded only once. Sequenced material: CD4+ T cells from PBMCs. The TCR comes from a human donor with Susac syndrome. The chain has TRBV29-1 and TRBJ2-5; no definite D call. CDR3 bases: TGCAGCGCCCCGGTGGGGCAAGAGACCCAGTACTTC. This sequence encodes CSAPVGQETQYF.